The sequence of this T cell receptor (beta chain) was determined in a study of response to subunit inactivated influenza vaccine. The germline V gene encodes CDR1 MGHRA and CDR2 YSYEKL. The CDR3 spans 13 residues. The ends were cut back, 1 base at V and 11 bases at J, with 14 bases in the middle. This clonotype came up a few times. The antigen is unknown. Study-wide results and caveats: The study's authors posited that every seasonal influenza vaccination enlists few new T cells.

TCRdb fed the RT-PCR reads into MiXCR, producing one record per CDR3 protein. Of approximately 530,000 distinct CDR3 sequences in the sample, about 8% were seen once. This TCR was recovered from a man aged 50 to 69 who received an inactivated influenza vaccine. Material: PBMCs from blood, obtained roughly 24 months after vaccination. The rearrangement joins TRBV4-1 to TRBJ1-2; D gene ambiguous. CDR3: CASSQVVEMVYTF. The CDR3 bases are TGCGCCAGCAGCCAAGTGGTTGAGATGGTATACACCTTC.